This record concerns one T cell receptor (beta chain) sequence. Its cognate antigen has yet to be identified. The sample holds no much larger clone one base away, and base qualities are not on file. The data stem from a study of T cell responses to AZD1222 COVID-19 vaccine (dated by TCRdb to about 2021). Background on the whole study: A total of 233 trial participants underwent TCR sequencing, of whom more than 200 had received two doses of AZD1222 and 26 had received two doses of the MenACWY control vaccine. Trial participants were enrolled by age into subgroups of 18-55, 56-69 and 70-plus years, and roughly 150, 30 and 60 TCR-sequenced participants, respectively, were included in these subgroups.

The time point label for this specimen denotes: about 28 days (+/-7) after the second vaccine dose. AZD1222 recipients given second doses at about 4 weeks or at about 12 weeks were pooled, since spike-specific TCR depth and breadth were not found to differ between the two schedules. Vaccinee samples came from UK trials COV001 and COV002, including a single-blind randomized controlled phase 2/3 trial of AZD1222 (ChAdOx1 nCoV-19) in healthy adults. For TCRbeta chain sequencing, PBMC samples were collected from trial participants at day 0 and at day 28 after the second dose. The CDR3 spans 11 residues, from the cysteine through the phenylalanine. Left in the record is the CDR3 DNA by itself, 33 bases read in frame from the first base. At the junction V is shortened by 7 bases and J by 8 bases, with 9 bases in between. Per the germline V gene, MNHEY is the CDR1 and SVGAGI is the CDR2. The CDR3 regions of human TCRbeta chains were subjected to immunosequencing. As for the original processing: TCRs in the repertoires were compared against a reference library of SARS-CoV-2-specific TCRs that had been generated with the MIRA antigen-specificity platform. Breadth meant the fraction of unique TCRs that were SARS-CoV-2-associated, whereas depth meant the fraction of total T cells that were SARS-CoV-2-associated. Using the MIRA data, each spike-specific TCR was assigned both to the spike region to which the TCR was reactive and to a CD4 or CD8 class. Log10-transformed breadth and depth values were compared by one-way ANOVA with Sidak's multiple comparisons tests. Drawn from immuneACCESS, this table holds only the in-frame rearrangements with V and J called that TCRdb kept. Clones are partly lost; checked studies trace under half to an unresolved V gene and leave the rest unexplained. Clone size and V and J calls were adopted from that table, with D and trimming inferred from the DNA. In this sample the table shows 130,000 or so clones, 70% to 85% of which occur a single time. The ten largest make up about 28% of the sample.

What the authors observed across the whole study: Epitopes outside the regions mutated in the B.1.351 and B.1.1.7 variants were reportedly recognized by nearly half of the unique spike-specific TCRs. In the small 56-69-year group, the increase in depth fell short of significance, most likely because of low power. Participants were mostly white British, with more females than males. The authors suggested clonal diversity may have been underestimated. Vaccine-associated CD4 TCRs spanned the whole spike protein, with dominant responses in regions 160-218 and 743-854. Only five to seven AZD1222 recipients were SARS-CoV-2 seropositive at baseline, limiting conclusions about previously exposed vaccinees. No day 14 peak-response samples were available, so repertoires were characterized only after the peak T cell response. Spike-specific TCR breadth and depth rose significantly after two AZD1222 doses compared with day 0 and with MenACWY recipients.

The receptor was isolated from an adult who received the AZD1222 COVID-19 vaccine. This sequence uses TRBV6-5 and TRBJ2-1; the D gene is not confidently resolved. This specimen was peripheral blood, taken 28 days after the second AZD1222 dose. The bases are TGTGCCAGCATGGATTATTATGAGCAGTTCTTC. Its product reads: CASMDYYEQFF.